This is a list of T cell receptor beta chains from one sample in a study of OX40 agonist ivuxolimab in advanced cancers. TCRdb's table, derived via immunoSEQ multiplex PCR, lists solely in-frame clones and lacks some. This table holds roughly 89,000 clones, more than 75% found once. The sample in question was CD4+ or CD8+ T cells sorted from blood, obtained in a trial of the OX40 agonist ivuxolimab. The origin of the receptors is an adult with an advanced solid tumor such as melanoma, head and neck, liver or kidney cancer. The CDR3 runs from the conserved cysteine through the conserved F or W. The D gene is left open where the match is weak. Some rows mark clone size as missing; the rest say once, few, many or name a class of expanded clone.

>TRBD1|TRBV28|-|TRBJ2-1
TGTGCCAGCATGAGCCAGGGGGCCTACAATGAGCAGTTCTTC
CASMSQGAYNEQFF
>TRBD2|TRBV5-4|-|TRBJ2-1
TGTGCCAGCAGCTTGAGGGCTAGCGGGTACAATGAGCAGTTCTTC
CASSLRASGYNEQFF
>TRBD1|TRBV5-6|-|TRBJ2-1
TGTGCCAGCAGCTTGGCAGGACAGGGTGGGCAGTTCTTC
CASSLAGQGGQFF
>TRBD2|TRBV6-6|-|TRBJ2-7
TGTGCCAGCAGACTCTTAGCGGGTGACACCTACGAGCAGTACTTC
CASRLLAGDTYEQYF
>-|TRBV27|-|TRBJ1-3
TGTGCCAGCAGACCTGGGGACCACTCTGGAAACACCATATATTTT
CASRPGDHSGNTIYF
>-|TRBV4-2|-|TRBJ1-4
TGTGCCAGCAGCCAAGGCAACAGCTACCCTCATGAAAAACTGTTTTTT
CASSQGNSYPHEKLFF
>-|TRBV28|-|TRBJ1-5
TGTGCCAGCTGCCCAGGTGGGAGCAATCAGCCCCAGCATTTT
CASCPGGSNQPQHF
>-|TRBV9|-|TRBJ2-2
TGTGCCAGCAGCGTAGCACTTCCCACCGGGGAGCTGTTTTTT
CASSVALPTGELFF
>-|TRBV28|-|TRBJ1-1
TGTGCCAGCAGTTCACAGCCCGGGCCGAGAATGAACACTGAAGCTTTCTTT
CASSSQPGPRMNTEAFF
>TRBD1|TRBV28|-|TRBJ2-7
TGTGCCAGCCTTGGACAGGGAGACTACGAGCAGTACTTC
CASLGQGDYEQYF
>TRBD1|TRBV2|-|TRBJ1-4
TGTGCCAGCGGGACAGGTCAGGGTGAAAAACTGTTTTTT
CASGTGQGEKLFF
>-|TRBV5-1|-|TRBJ2-7
TGCGCCAGCAGCTTGGCTAGCTCCTACGAGCAGTACTTC
CASSLASSYEQYF
>-|TRBV14|-|TRBJ2-5
TGTGCCAGCAGCCGAGAATCGGAGACCCAGTACTTC
CASSRESETQYF
>TRBD2|TRBV7-2|-|TRBJ2-5
TGTGCCAGCAGCTTAGGAGGGAGCGGGAGGGATGTGGAGACCCAGTACTTC
CASSLGGSGRDVETQYF
>-|TRBV9|-|TRBJ2-2
TGTGCCAGCAGCGTCAGCACCGGGGGGCTGATCCACACCGGGGAGCTGTTTTTT
CASSVSTGGLIHTGELFF
>-|TRBV7-8|-|TRBJ1-1
TGTGCCAGCGGAGGCCCGAACACTGAAGCTTTCTTT
CASGGPNTEAFF
>-|TRBV18|-|TRBJ2-7
TGTGCCAGCTCACCACGCGGCAGGGCCGAACCCTACGAGCAGTACTTC
CASSPRGRAEPYEQYF
>-|TRBV5-6|-|TRBJ1-5
TGTGCCAGCAGCTTGTGCAGGTTGGCTTACAATAGCAATCAGCCCCAGCATTTT
CASSLCRLAYNSNQPQHF
>-|TRBV7-9|-|TRBJ2-1
TGTGCCAGCACCCCCGAGGGGTATGGAGGGGGCCGGCCGGGGGGGCAGTTCTTC
CASTPEGYGGGRPGGQFF
>TRBD1|TRBV4-2|-|TRBJ2-3
TGTGCCAGCAGCCCAATCCGGGACAGGGGTTCAGATACGCAGTATTTT
CASSPIRDRGSDTQYF
>TRBD2|TRBV28|once|TRBJ2-1
TGTGCCAGCACTCCTGGGGGGCCGGGACTAGGGCTCTTC
CASTPGGPGLGLF
>TRBD2|TRBV7-2|once|TRBJ2-3
TGTGCCAGCAGTCGCGGGGGGGGCGGTACAGATACGCAGTATTTT
CASSRGGGGTDTQYF
>-|TRBV18|-|TRBJ2-5
TGTGCCAGCTCATCACATGGAGAGACCCAGTACTTC
CASSSHGETQYF
>-|TRBV4-1|-|TRBJ2-1
TGCGCCAGCAGCCAAGAACAGGGCAGTTACAATGAGCAGTTCTTC
CASSQEQGSYNEQFF
>TRBD1|TRBV27|-|TRBJ2-7
TGTGCCAGCAGTAAGGCACAGGGGATTGGCGAGCAGTACTTC
CASSKAQGIGEQYF
>-|TRBV11-3|-|TRBJ2-1
TGTGCCAGCAGCTTGGGAGGGGGAGGGCCCAATGAGCAGTTCTTC
CASSLGGGGPNEQFF
>TRBD2|TRBV19|-|TRBJ2-7
TGTGCCAGTAGTATAAGGGGGACCGGGACTAGCGGGAAGTCCTACGAGCAGTACTTC
CASSIRGTGTSGKSYEQYF
>TRBD2|TRBV27|-|TRBJ2-1
TGTGCCAGCAGTGTCGGGAGGAATGAGCAGTTCTTC
CASSVGRNEQFF
>TRBD1|TRBV5-1|-|TRBJ2-2
TGCGCCAGCAGCTGGACAGGGCTGAACACCGGGGAGCTGTTTTTT
CASSWTGLNTGELFF
>-|TRBV28|-|TRBJ2-6
TGTGCCAGCTCCAGAGCTGGGGCCAACGTCCTGACTTTC
CASSRAGANVLTF
>-|TRBV30|few|TRBJ1-1
TGTGCCTGGAGGGGAACACAGAACACTGAAGCTTTCTTT
CAWRGTQNTEAFF
>TRBD1|TRBV28|once|TRBJ1-2
TGTGCCAGCACCTACGGGACAGGGGGGTATGGCTACACCTTC
CASTYGTGGYGYTF
>TRBD1|TRBV9|-|TRBJ2-7
TGTGCCAGCAGCGTAGCGGCAGGGGGCTACGAGCAGTACTTC
CASSVAAGGYEQYF
>-|TRBV10-3|-|TRBJ2-5
TGTGCCATCAGCCCAGGGTGGGAGACCCAGTACTTC
CAISPGWETQYF
>-|TRBV29-1|-|TRBJ1-3
TGCAGCGTTGACAAAATCGCTGGAAACACCATATATTTT
CSVDKIAGNTIYF
>-|TRBV19|-|TRBJ2-7
TGTGCCAGTAGCCGCCGGGACGGGGCCTACGAGCAGTACTTC
CASSRRDGAYEQYF
>-|TRBV5-8|-|TRBJ1-2
TGTGCCAGCAGCTTCTCAGGGGACGGCTACACCTTC
CASSFSGDGYTF
>TRBD2|TRBV28|-|TRBJ2-5
TGTGCCAGCCGACTAGCGGGAGGGCCGGGAGAGACCCAGTACTTC
CASRLAGGPGETQYF
>TRBD1|TRBV28|-|TRBJ1-3
TGTGCCAGCAGTTTCCCAACAGGGGTTGGTGGAAACACCATATATTTT
CASSFPTGVGGNTIYF
>-|TRBV7-2|-|TRBJ1-3
TGTGCCAGCAGCTTGATCGGTAACTCTGGAAACACCATATATTTT
CASSLIGNSGNTIYF
>-|TRBV28|few|TRBJ1-1
TGTGCCAGCAGGCTCGATATGAACACTGAAGCTTTCTTT
CASRLDMNTEAFF
>-|TRBV27|once|TRBJ2-3
TGTGCCAGCAGTGCCAGACTAGGGGGCACAGATACGCAGTATTTT
CASSARLGGTDTQYF
>TRBD1|TRBV9|-|TRBJ1-1
TGTGCCAGCAGCCCTCGACAGGGAAGCACTGAAGCTTTCTTT
CASSPRQGSTEAFF
>TRBD2|TRBV11-1|-|TRBJ2-2
TGTGCCAGCAGCAATTCGGGACTAGCGGGAGTCGGGGAGCTGTTTTTT
CASSNSGLAGVGELFF
>-|TRBV7-2|-|TRBJ2-7
TGTGCCAGCAGCCGACCTTCCTCCTACGAGCAGTACTTC
CASSRPSSYEQYF
>TRBD2|TRBV4-2|-|TRBJ2-5
TGTGCCAGCAGCCAACAACTAGCGGGAGCCCAAAAAATGATTCAAGAGACCCAGTACTTC
CASSQQLAGAQKMIQETQYF
>-|TRBV5-5|once|TRBJ2-7
TGTGCCAGCAGCTCCAGGGTATCGGTCTACGAGCAGTACTTC
CASSSRVSVYEQYF
>-|TRBV7-9|-|TRBJ2-2
TGTGCCAGCAGCTTTATCCCGGGACTGGTCGCCGGGGAGCTGTTTTTT
CASSFIPGLVAGELFF
>TRBD2|TRBV2|-|TRBJ2-7
TGTGCCAGCAGCTACAGGACTAGCGGGAGGATCTTGGAGCAGTACTTC
CASSYRTSGRILEQYF
>TRBD2|TRBV7-2|-|TRBJ2-7
TGTGCCAGCAGCTTACGCGTCGGGAGGGGCCTCTCCTACGAGCAGTACTTC
CASSLRVGRGLSYEQYF